This T cell receptor beta chain was sequenced during a study of PD-1 blockade in mismatch repair-deficient tumors (dated by TCRdb to the late 2010s). Turning to the overall study: The trial enrolled 86 consecutive patients with approximately eleven mismatch repair-deficient cancer types between 2013 and 2016, all previously treated and progressing. Deep sequencing of TCR CDR3 regions was used to track tumor-associated T cell clones in peripheral blood of patients responding to PD-1 blockade.

The library was built by means of the immunoSEQ multiplex PCR assay. TCRdb limited this immuneACCESS table to in-frame rearrangements with V and J called. A share of clones is missing; checked studies link under half to unresolved V genes, and the rest is unexplained. The sample has 45,000 to 55,000 clones on record, approximately 81% of them singletons. The ten largest clones represent roughly 8% of the sample. With regard to this clone: No cognate antigen has been identified for it. One base away there is no much larger clone; base qualities are not given.

Results the study describes overall, beyond this receptor: Rapid expansion after pembrolizumab followed by contraction, generally before radiologic responses, was shown by tumor-resident clones, which were often undetectable in blood before treatment.

V is cut by 1 base and J by 7 bases, and the space between the germline ends is 7 bases. Counted from cysteine to phenylalanine, this CDR3 has 12 amino acids. Only CDR3 DNA is held: 36 bases, read in frame from base 1. CDR1 and CDR2 are read off the germline V gene as LGHNA and YNFKEQ. Mismatch repair deficiency was established in every enrolled patient by polymerase chain reaction or immunohistochemistry. Three patients who responded to pembrolizumab therapy underwent TCR sequencing. Pembrolizumab PD-1 blockade was prospectively tested in advanced mismatch repair-deficient cancers, regardless of tissue of origin, in the phase II trial. Serial peripheral blood T cell samples were collected before and at multiple times after starting PD-1 blockade. Blood sampling times were reported as weeks after the first pembrolizumab dose.

Sequenced material: peripheral blood, taken 20 weeks after starting pembrolizumab. The TCR was taken from an adult with mismatch repair-deficient cancer. Here the chain combines TRBV4-2 and TRBJ1-1; the D gene is unclear. The nucleotide sequence is given as TGTGCCAGCAGCCAAGTACGGCGTGAAGCTTTCTTT. Protein translation: CASSQVRREAFF.